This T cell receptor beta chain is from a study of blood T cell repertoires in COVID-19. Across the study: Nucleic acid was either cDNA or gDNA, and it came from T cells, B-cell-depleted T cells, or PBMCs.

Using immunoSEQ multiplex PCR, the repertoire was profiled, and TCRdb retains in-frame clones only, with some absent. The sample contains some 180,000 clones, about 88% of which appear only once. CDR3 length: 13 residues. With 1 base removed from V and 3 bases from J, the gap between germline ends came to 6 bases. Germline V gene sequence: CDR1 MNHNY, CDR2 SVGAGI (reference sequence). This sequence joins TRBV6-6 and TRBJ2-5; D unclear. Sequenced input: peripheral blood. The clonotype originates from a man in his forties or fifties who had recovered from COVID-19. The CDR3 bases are TGTGCCAGCAGTTACTTTACAGAAGAGACCCAGTACTTC. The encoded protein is CASSYFTEETQYF.